This TCR beta chain was documented in a study of T cell responses to AZD1222 COVID-19 vaccine. Overall study results and limits: CD4 TCRs covered the whole spike, strongest at regions 160-218 and 743-854.

A note on this clone: Its antigen is still unknown.

Assay used: immunoSEQ multiplex PCR; TCRdb lists only in-frame clones, some missing. The sample has about 190,000 clones, approximately 90% seen once. The germline V gene has CDR1 MGHRA and CDR2 YSYEKL. This CDR3 contains 15 residues. V was shortened by 2 bases and J by 2 bases, with 13 bases between the two germline ends. V and J are TRBV4-1 and TRBJ2-7, with D possibly TRBD2 on 5 matching bases. Material: peripheral blood, obtained on day 0 of AZD1222 vaccination. This receptor was obtained from an adult in good health. The CDR3 region has the DNA TGCGCCAGCAGCCAAATCGAGGGAATAACCTACGAGCAGTACTTC. As protein: CASSQIEGITYEQYF.